Each of the 23 T cell receptor beta chains below was sequenced from the same sample in a study of sequential checkpoint blockade in melanoma. The treatment is: randomized to nivolumab then ipilimumab (arm A) or the reverse (arm B). Profiling relied on immunoSEQ multiplex PCR, and the TCRdb table lists in-frame clones only, not all of them. Here the sample spans about 21,000 clones, roughly 80% being singletons. The sample here was CD8+ T cells sorted from blood (inferred from file names), taken from a patient given nivolumab and ipilimumab in sequence. These receptors all stem from a human donor with melanoma.

J is TRBJ1-2 and V is TRBV6-5; a weak D match, TRBD1 (6 bases). Trimming took 7 bases from V and 3 from J, leaving 15 bases between them. The V gene's germline CDR1 is MNHEY and CDR2 SVGAGI. The CDR3 totals 14 residues. The CDR3 DNA is TGTGCCAGCACCCCTGGGGGCAGCTACTATGGCTACACCTTC. This codes for CASTPGGSYYGYTF.

V is TRBV9 and J is TRBJ2-5, with D perhaps matching TRBD2 (5 bases). The ends were cut back, 0 bases at V and 1 base at J, with 13 bases in the middle. The CDR3 runs to 16 residues. From germline, CDR1 is SGDLS and CDR2 YYNGEE. The CDR3 bases are TGTGCCAGCAGCGTAGGCACGACTACCCGCCAAGAGACCCAGTACTTC. It yields the protein CASSVGTTTRQETQYF.

The chain carries TRBV19 and TRBJ2-7; 7 nucleotides line up with TRBD1. Germline CDR1 reads LNHDA; CDR2 reads SQIVND (reference sequence). CDR3 length equals 14 residues. After removal of 1 base from V and 2 bases from J, the junction contained 2 bases not matched to a gene. The CDR3 coding sequence is TGTGCCAGTAGTATAGGTGGGACAGCCTACGAGCAGTACTTC. This sequence encodes CASSIGGTAYEQYF.

This rearrangement joins TRBV30 to TRBJ1-2; D unclear. The CDR3 contains 14 residues. CDR1 and CDR2 from the germline V gene are GTSNPN and SVGIG (reference sequence). V was pared by 3 bases and J by 2 bases, with 13 bases between. The CDR3 is CAWSIKIQNYGYTF. CDR3 nucleotides: TGTGCCTGGAGCATCAAAATCCAAAACTATGGCTACACCTTC.

The chain joins TRBV4-1 to TRBJ1-1, with D perhaps TRBD1 (6 bases). The length of the CDR3 is 15 residues. Germline values: CDR1 MGHRA, CDR2 YSYEKL. V was clipped by 1 base and J by 4 bases, with 13 bases between them. CDR3 sequence: CASSQVGGAGTEAFF. The DNA of the CDR3 is TGCGCCAGCAGCCAAGTCGGGGGGGCAGGCACTGAAGCTTTCTTT.

J is TRBJ1-1 and V is TRBV9, with TRBD1 identical over 9 bases. V was clipped by 4 bases and J by 7 bases; unmatched bases: 8. This CDR3 spans 14 amino acids. Germline values: CDR1 SGDLS, CDR2 YYNGEE. This chain's CDR3 is CASSPRTGEGEAFF. Here the CDR3 DNA reads TGTGCCAGCAGCCCTCGGACAGGGGAAGGTGAAGCTTTCTTT.

The V call is TRBV29-1, the J call TRBJ2-3; 10 nucleotides align to TRBD1. V gave up 7 bases and J gave up 4 bases; unmatched junction bases: 5. Germline loops: CDR1 SQVTM, CDR2 ANQGSEA. CDR3 size: 13 residues. The CDR3 loop reads CSARQGAPDTQYF. The CDR3, as DNA: TGCAGCGCTAGACAGGGGGCCCCAGATACGCAGTATTTT.

The CDR3 sequence is CASSIGRGYEQYF. The DNA of the CDR3 is TGTGCCAGCAGTATAGGAAGGGGGTACGAGCAGTACTTC. The chain carries TRBV7-9 and TRBJ2-7; D might be TRBD1 (6 bases). CDR1 is SEHNR and CDR2 is FQNEAQ in the germline V gene (reference sequence). This CDR3 comprises 13 residues. V lost 6 bases and J 4 bases, leaving 13 bases between the germline ends.

This clone has a handful of counts. CDR3 DNA: TGTGCCAGCAGTTTCTTGGACAGGGGGCTCGAGCAGTACTTC. Translated: CASSFLDRGLEQYF. The chain joins TRBV27 to TRBJ2-7; 11 nucleotides align to TRBD1. The J segment lost 6 bases and the V segment lost 3 bases, leaving 4 bases of the junction unmatched. The CDR3 runs to 14 residues. Germline values: CDR1 MNHEY, CDR2 SMNVEV (reference sequence).

The V gene is TRBV4-3, the J gene TRBJ1-1, with D perhaps matching TRBD1 (5 bases). Trimming removed 4 bases at V and 4 bases at J, with 13 bases between. The V gene's germline CDR1 is LGHNA and CDR2 YSLEER. The CDR3 runs 14 residues. The DNA of the CDR3 is TGCGCCAGCAGCCCCCTGGGGGGGGGCACTGAAGCTTTCTTT. Protein: CASSPLGGGTEAFF.

The chain recombines TRBV5-1 with TRBJ2-3; 9 nucleotides match TRBD1. The CDR3 is 14 amino acids. Germline V gene sequence: CDR1 SGHRS, CDR2 YFSETQ. V was pared by 3 bases and J by 2 bases, with 1 base of the junction left unmatched. The CDR3 spells CASSWDRVTDTQYF. The CDR3 bases are TGCGCCAGCAGCTGGGACAGGGTCACAGATACGCAGTATTTT.

This chain connects TRBV30 to TRBJ1-2; D perhaps matches TRBD1 (6 bases). Germline CDR1 and CDR2: GTSNPN and SVGIG (reference sequence). CDR3 length: 13 residues. Trimming took off 4 bases at V and 4 bases at J, with 13 bases between the two ends. The CDR3 region has the DNA TGTGCCTGGAAGGCCACAGGGTCCTATGGCTACACCTTC. Protein: CAWKATGSYGYTF.

The chain has TRBV5-6 and TRBJ2-7; TRBD1 matches at 10 bases. CDR1 SGHDT and CDR2 YYEEEE come from the germline V gene. V dropped 7 bases and J dropped 3; count of bases not matched to a gene: 1. The CDR3 runs to 12 residues. CDR3: CASRDRGYEQYF. The CDR3 region has the DNA TGTGCCAGCCGGGACAGGGGCTACGAGCAGTACTTC.

The chain links TRBV6-5 to TRBJ2-3; D is perhaps TRBD2 (6 bases). The CDR3 loop spans 14 amino acids. Germline-derived CDR1 and CDR2 are MNHEY and SVGAGI. With 5 bases removed from V and 6 bases from J, the gap between germline ends came to 15 bases. The DNA of the CDR3 is TGTGCCAGCAGTCGGCGGGACTCCTGGGATACGCAGTATTTT. Translation: CASSRRDSWDTQYF.

The CDR3 DNA reads TGTGCCAGCAGCTGGGGGCCACCTGGCCCCTACGAGCAGTACTTC. Protein product: CASSWGPPGPYEQYF. V usage is TRBV7-6 and J usage is TRBJ2-7, with TRBD1 as a possible D gene (6 bases). V shed 4 bases and J shed 2 bases, with 15 bases lying between them. This CDR3 is built from 15 residues. Germline CDR1 is SGHVS and CDR2 is FNYEAQ.

The rearrangement uses TRBV7-9 and TRBJ2-7; tentatively, D is TRBD1 (6 bases). Germline V gene sequence: CDR1 SEHNR, CDR2 FQNEAQ (reference sequence). The CDR3 runs 15 residues. V shed 3 bases and J shed 6 bases, with 18 bases lying between them. This chain's CDR3 is CASSFSSRGSSEQYF. CDR3 sequence (DNA): TGTGCCAGCAGCTTTTCGAGCAGGGGCTCAAGCGAGCAGTACTTC.

V is TRBV6-5 and J is TRBJ2-1, with a tentative D call TRBD2 (5 bases). From germline, CDR1 is MNHEY and CDR2 SVGAGI. V dropped 7 bases and J dropped 5 bases, with 15 bases sitting between them. The CDR3 contains 14 residues. DNA of the CDR3: TGTGCCAGCACCCTGTGGGGAGAGAACAATGAGCAGTTCTTC. Translated: CASTLWGENNEQFF.

DNA of the CDR3: TGCGCCAGCAGCCAACGGGGGAACACCGGGGAGCTGTTTTTT. It yields the protein CASSQRGNTGELFF. The chain employs TRBV4-1 and TRBJ2-2; TRBD2 might be the D (5 bases). The V end was cut by 2 bases, the J end by 1 base, with 5 bases between. CDR1 and CDR2 from the germline V gene are MGHRA and YSYEKL. There are 14 residues in the CDR3.

The rearrangement uses TRBV7-9 and TRBJ2-7; no clear D. Germline V gene sequence: CDR1 SEHNR, CDR2 FQNEAQ (reference sequence). Trimming cost V 3 bases and J 7 bases, with 10 bases left between them. The CDR3 length is 12 residues. CDR3 sequence: CASSLVAWEQYF. CDR3 DNA: TGTGCCAGCAGCTTGGTCGCGTGGGAGCAGTACTTC.

This chain joins TRBV27 and TRBJ2-2, with D possibly matching TRBD2 (6 bases). CDR1 MNHEY and CDR2 SMNVEV come from the germline V gene (reference sequence). The V end lost 6 bases, the J end lost 1 base, and 15 bases lay between the germline ends. CDR3 length equals 16 residues. Written as DNA, the CDR3 is TGTGCCAGCAGGCCCGGAGCGGGTTTGAACACCGGGGAGCTGTTTTTT. Amino acids: CASRPGAGLNTGELFF.

V gene TRBV19 combines with J gene TRBJ1-1; a weak D match, TRBD1 (6 bases). The CDR3 consists of 14 residues. The V end was cut by 5 bases, the J end by 0 bases, with 10 bases between. In germline, CDR1 is LNHDA, CDR2 SQIVND (reference sequence). This CDR3 reads CASSWGHLNTEAFF. CDR3 DNA sequence: TGTGCCAGTAGTTGGGGACACTTGAACACTGAAGCTTTCTTT.

The genes are TRBV27 and TRBJ2-1; weak D call: TRBD1 (6 bases). V dropped 8 bases and J dropped 4 bases, with 15 bases sitting between them. The V gene's germline CDR1 is MNHEY and CDR2 SMNVEV (reference sequence). The CDR3 has 14 residues. The CDR3 spells CASADRLLYNEQFF. The CDR3 nucleotides read TGTGCCAGCGCCGACAGGCTCCTTTACAATGAGCAGTTCTTC.

The chain uses TRBV2 and TRBJ2-1; TRBD2 matches 13 bases. This CDR3 comprises 15 residues. Germline values: CDR1 SNHLY, CDR2 FYNNEI. V shed 5 bases and J 9 bases; nucleotides not matched to a gene: 7. CDR3 amino acids: CASSQRLAGGLEQFF. For the CDR3, the DNA is TGTGCCAGCAGTCAACGACTAGCGGGAGGCCTTGAGCAGTTCTTC.